This is a list of T cell receptor beta chains from one sample in a study of vaccination and CD4 T cells after COVID-19. TCRdb analysed the PCR reads with MiXCR anew, one entry per CDR3 protein. The sample has about 12,000 distinct CDR3 sequences, about three quarters seen once. Which antigens these TCRs recognize remains unknown. The sequenced sample consisted of CD4+ T cells from blood, cultured in vitro. These receptors were taken from a human donor who had recovered from COVID-19. CDR3s include the opening cysteine and the closing phenylalanine or tryptophan. Each record gives: D gene, clone size, V gene, J gene, CDR3 DNA, CDR3 protein. The D gene is left open where the match is weak. For some rows the clone size is stated as once, few or many, or as a class when expanded; others skip it.

>.|.|TRBV7-2|TRBJ1-5
TGTGCCAGCAGCTTAGTGGGCGCTTCCAATCAGCCCCAGCATTTT
CASSLVGASNQPQHF
>.|few|TRBV19|TRBJ1-5
TGTGCCAGCAAACTTCAGGGGACTAATCAGCCCCAGCATTTT
CASKLQGTNQPQHF
>.|.|TRBV6-1|TRBJ2-7
TGTGCCAGCAGTGTGGGACACTCCTACGAGCAGTACTTC
CASSVGHSYEQYF
>TRBD2|.|TRBV30|TRBJ2-7
TGTGCCTGGAAGCAGGGCGTAGCGGGAGGGATATACTACGAGCAGTACTTC
CAWKQGVAGGIYYEQYF
>TRBD1|.|TRBV28|TRBJ2-5
TGTGCCAGCAGGGCTCCCGGGACAGGGGGCATCGAGACCCAGTACTTC
CASRAPGTGGIETQYF
>.|.|TRBV19|TRBJ2-7
TGTGCCAGTAGTATGAGGCCCTCCGGCGAGCAGTACTTC
CASSMRPSGEQYF
>.|few|TRBV6-2/TRBV6-3|TRBJ1-2
TGTGCCAGCATGGCCGGGACACATACTTATGGCTACACCTTC
CASMAGTHTYGYTF
>TRBD2|.|TRBV20-1|TRBJ2-3
TGCAGTGCTAGTTCCGCGCGTGGGACTAGCGGGAGTTTTGAAAGGGGTACGCAGTATTTT
CSASSARGTSGSFERGTQYF
>.|.|TRBV27|TRBJ1-2
TGTGCCAGCAGTTTAGGGGACGGCCGGAGGGGCTACACCTTC
CASSLGDGRRGYTF
>.|.|TRBV28|TRBJ2-5
TGTGCCAGCAGATCACCAGGGTTAGAGACCCAGTACTTC
CASRSPGLETQYF
>TRBD1|.|TRBV28|TRBJ2-5
TGTGCCAGCAGTTTGGACAGGGGTTCGACCCAGTACTTC
CASSLDRGSTQYF
>.|.|TRBV27|TRBJ1-5
TGTGCCAGCAGTTTCAGGGGTAGCAATCAGCCCCAGCATTTT
CASSFRGSNQPQHF
>TRBD2|.|TRBV20-1|TRBJ2-4
TGCAGTGCTAGCCGACTAGCGGGAGGGCCCATTCAGTACTTC
CSASRLAGGPIQYF
>.|.|TRBV7-9|TRBJ1-5
TGTGCCAGCAGCCACACTCCCTTGGGGTTACTTAAGAATCAGCCCCAGCATTTT
CASSHTPLGLLKNQPQHF
>.|.|TRBV18|TRBJ1-6
TGTGCCAGCTCACCACTAAGGCTCGACGGAGCCTATAATTCACCCCTCCACTTT
CASSPLRLDGAYNSPLHF
>TRBD1|.|TRBV6-2/TRBV6-3|TRBJ1-1
TGTGCCAGCCGCCGTTCGGGACAGGGCTACATGAACACTGAAGCTTTCTTT
CASRRSGQGYMNTEAFF
>.|.|TRBV15|TRBJ1-6
TGTGCCACCAGCAGAGACAGCATTAATTCACCCCTCCACTTT
CATSRDSINSPLHF
>TRBD2|.|TRBV27|TRBJ2-7
TGTGCCAGCAGTCCAGTAGCGGGAGGGCCCTACGAGCAGTACTTC
CASSPVAGGPYEQYF
>.|.|TRBV12-3/TRBV12-4|TRBJ1-2
TGTGCCAGCAGTTTTACGGGGAATGGCTACACCTTC
CASSFTGNGYTF
>TRBD2|.|TRBV6-1|TRBJ2-1
TGTGCCAGCAGTGCCCTAGCGGGAGGAGGCAATGAGCAGTTCTTC
CASSALAGGGNEQFF
>.|.|TRBV6-1|TRBJ1-2
TGTGCCAGCACCACCCTCCCCCCTCTACGTCTCGGCTACACCTTC
CASTTLPPLRLGYTF
>.|.|TRBV2|TRBJ1-2
TGTGCCAGCAATCCAGGGCAAAGATACTATGGCTACACCTTC
CASNPGQRYYGYTF
>.|few|TRBV6-5|TRBJ1-1
TGTGCCAGCAGTTACGTTGGTGGGGCCCCGAACACTGAAGCTTTCTTT
CASSYVGGAPNTEAFF
>.|few|TRBV20-1|TRBJ1-5
TGCAGTGCTGTCCTAGGGACACACAATCAGCCCCAGCATTTT
CSAVLGTHNQPQHF
>TRBD2|.|TRBV20-1|TRBJ2-2
TGCAGTGCTAGTAGACTAGCGGGAGGGACCGGGGAGCTGTTTTTT
CSASRLAGGTGELFF
>.|.|TRBV20-1|TRBJ2-2
TGCAGTGCTACTAAGGGGAACACCGGGGAGCTGTTTTTT
CSATKGNTGELFF
>.|.|TRBV7-9|TRBJ1-2
TGTGCCAGCAGCAGGGGGGGTTCAGGCTGGAGGTTGAGCTACACCTTC
CASSRGGSGWRLSYTF
>.|few|TRBV15|TRBJ1-6
TGTGCCACCAGCTCCTCACAGCCCCTTAATTCACCCCTCCACTTT
CATSSSQPLNSPLHF
>.|.|TRBV10-2|TRBJ1-5
TGCGCCAGCAGTACAGGAAGCAATCAGCCCCAGCATTTT
CASSTGSNQPQHF
>TRBD1|.|TRBV11-2|TRBJ1-2
TGTGCCAGCAGGCGACAGGGAGAGGGCTATGGCTACACCTTC
CASRRQGEGYGYTF
>TRBD1|.|TRBV20-1|TRBJ2-7
TGCAGTGCTCTTCACGGGACAGGGAGCTCCTACGAGCAGTACTTC
CSALHGTGSSYEQYF
>.|few|TRBV20-1|TRBJ1-5
TGCAGTGCTAGCCTTGGGGGGGCCCTATGGGATCAGCCCCAGCATTTT
CSASLGGALWDQPQHF
>.|.|TRBV28|TRBJ2-5
TGTGCCAGCAGTTTTTGGGCAAATGTAAAAGCAAGTTTAGAGACCCAGTACTTC
CASSFWANVKASLETQYF
>.|.|TRBV7-9|TRBJ2-3
TGTGCCAGCAGTTATCCCCAAACTAGCACAGATACGCAGTATTTT
CASSYPQTSTDTQYF
>.|.|TRBV7-9|TRBJ2-3
TGTGCCAGCAGCTTATTAGGCCCAACGGCTTTTGGAGATACGCAGTATTTT
CASSLLGPTAFGDTQYF
>.|.|TRBV19|TRBJ1-5
TGTGCCAGTAAGGCAGGGGGCAATCAGCCCCAGCATTTT
CASKAGGNQPQHF
>TRBD1|.|TRBV11-2|TRBJ1-6
TGTGCCAGCAGCTTAACCCGACAGGGTAATTCACCCCTCCACTTT
CASSLTRQGNSPLHF
>.|.|TRBV28|TRBJ2-1
TGTGCCAGCAGTCCCACTATTCCTAGCTTTATTGAGCAGTTCTTC
CASSPTIPSFIEQFF
>.|.|TRBV7-2|TRBJ2-3
TGTGCCAGCAATTCGGCCGGGGATACGCAGTATTTT
CASNSAGDTQYF
>TRBD1|.|TRBV28|TRBJ1-2
TGTGCCAGCAGTTTTTCAGGGGGCGTGTATGGCTACACCTTC
CASSFSGGVYGYTF
>.|few|TRBV27|TRBJ1-1
TGTGCCAGCAGTCCCCGCCGGAACACTGAAGCTTTCTTT
CASSPRRNTEAFF
>.|few|TRBV7-2|TRBJ2-5
TGTGCCAGCAGCTTAGCGTTCTCCCGGGGGGAGACCCAGTACTTC
CASSLAFSRGETQYF
>.|.|TRBV20-1|TRBJ1-2
TGCAGTGCTAGCGGACTGGCGGGGAAGAGTGGCTACACCTTC
CSASGLAGKSGYTF
>.|once|TRBV6-2/TRBV6-3|TRBJ1-2
TGTGCCAGCAGTTTTCCGGCCCCACGAGCGAGCTACACCTTC
CASSFPAPRASYTF
>TRBD1|once|TRBV24-1|TRBJ1-1
TGTGCCACCAGTGACCCCAGACAGGGGATGAAAGCTTTCTTT
CATSDPRQGMKAFF